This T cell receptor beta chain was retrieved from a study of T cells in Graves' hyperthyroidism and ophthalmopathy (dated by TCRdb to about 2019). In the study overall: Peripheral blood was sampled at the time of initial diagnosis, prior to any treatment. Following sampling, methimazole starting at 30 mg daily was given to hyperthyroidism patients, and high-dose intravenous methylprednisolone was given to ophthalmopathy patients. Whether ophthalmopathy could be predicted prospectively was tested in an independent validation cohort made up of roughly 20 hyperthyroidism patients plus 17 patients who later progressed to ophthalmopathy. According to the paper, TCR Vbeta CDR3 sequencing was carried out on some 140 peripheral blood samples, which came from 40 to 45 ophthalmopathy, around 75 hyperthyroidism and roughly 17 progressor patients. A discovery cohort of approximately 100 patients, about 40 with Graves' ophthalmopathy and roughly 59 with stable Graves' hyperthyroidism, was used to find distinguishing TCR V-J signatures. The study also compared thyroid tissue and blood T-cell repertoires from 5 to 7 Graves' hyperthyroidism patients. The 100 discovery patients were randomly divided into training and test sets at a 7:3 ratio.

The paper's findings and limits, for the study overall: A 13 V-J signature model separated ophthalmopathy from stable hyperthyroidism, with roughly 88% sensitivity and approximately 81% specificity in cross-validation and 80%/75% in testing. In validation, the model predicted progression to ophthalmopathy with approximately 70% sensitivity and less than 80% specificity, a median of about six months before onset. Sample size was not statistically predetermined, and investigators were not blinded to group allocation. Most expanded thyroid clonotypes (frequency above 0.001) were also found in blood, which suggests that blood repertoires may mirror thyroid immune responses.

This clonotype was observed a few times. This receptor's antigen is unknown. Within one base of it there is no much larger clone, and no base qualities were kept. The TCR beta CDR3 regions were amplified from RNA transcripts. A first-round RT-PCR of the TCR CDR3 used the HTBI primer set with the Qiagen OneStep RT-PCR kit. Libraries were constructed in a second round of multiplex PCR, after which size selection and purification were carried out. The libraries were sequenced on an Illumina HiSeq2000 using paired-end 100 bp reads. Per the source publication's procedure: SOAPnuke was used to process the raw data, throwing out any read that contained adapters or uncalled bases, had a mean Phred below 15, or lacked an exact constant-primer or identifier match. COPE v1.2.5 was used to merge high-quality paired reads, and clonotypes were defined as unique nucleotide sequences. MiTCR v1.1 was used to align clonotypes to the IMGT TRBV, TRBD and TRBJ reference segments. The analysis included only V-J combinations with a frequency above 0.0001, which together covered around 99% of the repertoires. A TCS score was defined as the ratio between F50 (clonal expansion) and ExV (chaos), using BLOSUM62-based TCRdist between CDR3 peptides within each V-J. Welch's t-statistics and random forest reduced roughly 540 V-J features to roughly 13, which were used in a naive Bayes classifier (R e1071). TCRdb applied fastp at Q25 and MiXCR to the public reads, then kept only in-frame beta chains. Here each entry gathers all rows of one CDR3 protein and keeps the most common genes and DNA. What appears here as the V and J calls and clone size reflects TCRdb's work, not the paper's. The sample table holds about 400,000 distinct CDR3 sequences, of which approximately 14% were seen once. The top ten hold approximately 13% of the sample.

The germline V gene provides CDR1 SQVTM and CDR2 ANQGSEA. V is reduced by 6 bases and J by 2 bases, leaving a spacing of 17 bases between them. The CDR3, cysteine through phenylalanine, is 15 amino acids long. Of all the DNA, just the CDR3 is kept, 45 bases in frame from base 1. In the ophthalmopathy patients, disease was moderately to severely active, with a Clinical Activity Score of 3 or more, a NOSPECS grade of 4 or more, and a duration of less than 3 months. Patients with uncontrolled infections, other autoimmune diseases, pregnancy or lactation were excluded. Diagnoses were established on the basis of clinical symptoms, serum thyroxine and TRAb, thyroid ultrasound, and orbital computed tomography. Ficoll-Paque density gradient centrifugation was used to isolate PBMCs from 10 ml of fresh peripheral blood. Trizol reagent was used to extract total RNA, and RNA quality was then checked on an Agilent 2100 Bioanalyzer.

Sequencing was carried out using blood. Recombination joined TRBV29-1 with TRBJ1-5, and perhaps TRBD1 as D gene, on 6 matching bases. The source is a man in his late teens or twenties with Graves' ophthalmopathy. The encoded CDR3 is CSVLGGIGGNQPQHF. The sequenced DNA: TGCAGCGTCCTAGGGGGGATCGGTGGCAATCAGCCCCAGCATTTT.